This T cell receptor beta chain originates from a study of blood T cell repertoires in COVID-19. Background on the study: The United States, Italy and Spain were the sources of the acute and convalescent COVID-19 samples. PBMCs, B-cell-depleted T cells, or T cells were the source of the cDNA or gDNA that made up the material.

Those enrolled, adults aged roughly 18 to 90 years, came from about two dozen US areas. Produced via immunoSEQ multiplex PCR; TCRdb's table is partial and in-frame only. The sample yields a few hundred thousand clones, nearly 90% seen once. Germline trimming cut 3 bases from V and 4 bases from J; bases unmatched to any gene: 3. The CDR3 is 15 residues long. Germline V CDR1 and CDR2: LNHDA, SQIVND (reference sequence). The rearrangement links TRBV19 to TRBJ1-5, with 10 bases lining up with TRBD1. Input material: PBMCs or T cells enriched from blood (not recorded which). The origin of this receptor is a young man who had been exposed to COVID-19. CDR3 DNA: TGTGCCAGTAGTATCGTGGACAGGGGGAATCAGCCCCAGCATTTT. Its translation: CASSIVDRGNQPQHF.